The T cell receptor beta chain under discussion was sequenced for a study of blood T cell repertoires in COVID-19. Overall study context: Donors in the United States, Italy and Spain gave samples during acute or convalescent COVID-19. Nucleic acid was either cDNA or gDNA, and it came from T cells, B-cell-depleted T cells, or PBMCs.

In germline, CDR1 is MDHEN, CDR2 SYDVKM. The CDR3 extends over 15 amino acids. Unmatched junction bases numbered 11, after V lost 6 bases and J lost 4 bases. In the study's own analysis: The authors estimated nucleated cell counts from reference gene primer amplification. Sequencing was performed with immunoSEQ multiplex PCR; in TCRdb, only in-frame clones are kept and a portion is missing. That table is the source of V, J and clone size, and D and trimming were worked out from the DNA. The sample has 100,000 to 150,000 clones; 80% to 90% are singletons. The specimen was peripheral blood. The chain joins TRBV28 to TRBJ2-7, with 8 bases aligning to TRBD2. The sequence came from a woman in her forties or fifties with active or convalescent COVID-19. The CDR3 sequence is CASRPSGGPVYEQYF. CDR3 nucleotide sequence: TGTGCCAGCAGACCATCGGGAGGGCCGGTATACGAGCAGTACTTC.